The sequence of this TCR beta chain was determined in a study of regulatory and conventional T cells in RAG deficiency. General study points: Patient subsets had shorter CDR3s; Omenn Treg-Tconv overlap exceeded 80%. Treg unique TCR beta sequences were approximately 99-fold fewer in Omenn syndrome and CID/AS patients than controls. Shannon entropy fell and Simpson indices rose in RAG-deficient patients.

Sequencing used immunoSEQ multiplex PCR; TCRdb keeps in-frame clones, though not all of them. The sample lists 45,000 or so clones; about 87% were seen once. The sorted conventional CD4+ T cells were CD25-low and CD127-high, with genomic DNA sequenced. Of note for this clone: What it binds is not known.

Trimming took 2 bases from V and 3 from J, leaving 18 bases between them. The germline gives CDR1 SGHRS, CDR2 YFSETQ. CDR3 length equals 16 residues. These data were likewise used in another study, on regulatory T cells. In that study: The PCR used 52 TRBV and 13 TRBJ primers. Patient repertoires had restricted TRB V-J pairs and skewed V and J usage, most in Tregs.

Source material: CD4+ effector T cells sorted from blood. The origin of this receptor is a human donor in good health. The chain is built from TRBV5-1 and TRBJ2-7; either TRBD1 or TRBD2 may fit D (5 bases each). DNA of the CDR3: TGCGCCAGCAGCTTACAGACGGGACCGGGGAGCTACGAGCAGTACTTC. Its protein product is CASSLQTGPGSYEQYF.